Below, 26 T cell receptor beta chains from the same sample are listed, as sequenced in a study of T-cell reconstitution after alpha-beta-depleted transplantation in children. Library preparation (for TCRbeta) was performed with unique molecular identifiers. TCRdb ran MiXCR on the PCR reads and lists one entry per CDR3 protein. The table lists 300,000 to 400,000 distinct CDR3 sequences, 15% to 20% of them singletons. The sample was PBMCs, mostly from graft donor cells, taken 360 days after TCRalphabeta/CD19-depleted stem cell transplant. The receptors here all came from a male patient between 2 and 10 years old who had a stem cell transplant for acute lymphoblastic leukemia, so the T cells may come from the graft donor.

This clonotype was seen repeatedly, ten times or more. The CDR3 sequence: CANPAGRYNEQFF. The CDR3 DNA is TGCGCCAACCCAGCGGGAAGGTACAATGAGCAGTTCTTC. The J gene is TRBJ2-1, the V gene TRBV10-2; 7 bases are shared with TRBD2. The CDR3 length is 13 residues. Germline V lookup: CDR1 WSHSY, CDR2 SAAADI. After removal of 10 bases from V and 4 bases from J, the junction contained 7 bases not matched to a gene.

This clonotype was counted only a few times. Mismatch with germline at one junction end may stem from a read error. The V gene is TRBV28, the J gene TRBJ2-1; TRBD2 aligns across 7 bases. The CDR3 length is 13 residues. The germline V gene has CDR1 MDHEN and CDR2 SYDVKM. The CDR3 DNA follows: TGTGCCAGCAGTTACCTTCTGCGGGAGAGGAAGGTCTTC. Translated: CASSYLLRERKVF.

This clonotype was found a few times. In DNA form, the CDR3 reads TGCGCCAGCAGCTTGGCCAGGGATGGGGCCAACGTCCTGACTTTC. It specifies CASSLARDGANVLTF. The rearrangement links TRBV5-1 to TRBJ2-6; the D gene is possibly TRBD1 (5 bases). Looked up from germline, CDR1 is SGHRS and CDR2 is YFSETQ. V shed 0 bases and J shed 3 bases, with 7 bases lying between them. This CDR3 is 15 amino acids long.

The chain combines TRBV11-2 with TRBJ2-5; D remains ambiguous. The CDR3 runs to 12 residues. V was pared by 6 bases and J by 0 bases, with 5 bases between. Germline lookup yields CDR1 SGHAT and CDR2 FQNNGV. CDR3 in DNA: TGTGCCAGCAGTTTCTACCAAGAGACCCAGTACTTC. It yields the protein CASSFYQETQYF.

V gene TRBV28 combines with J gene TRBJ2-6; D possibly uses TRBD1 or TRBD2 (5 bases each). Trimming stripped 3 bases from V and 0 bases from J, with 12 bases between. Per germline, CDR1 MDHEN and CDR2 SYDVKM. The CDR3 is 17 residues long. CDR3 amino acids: CASSLRGRFSGANVLTF. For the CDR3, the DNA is TGTGCCAGCAGTTTGAGGGGCCGGTTCTCTGGGGCCAACGTCCTGACTTTC.

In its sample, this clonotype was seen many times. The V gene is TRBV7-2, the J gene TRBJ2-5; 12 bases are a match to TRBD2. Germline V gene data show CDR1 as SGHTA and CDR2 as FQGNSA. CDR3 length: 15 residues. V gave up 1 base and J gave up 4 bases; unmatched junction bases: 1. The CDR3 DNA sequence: TGTGCCAGCAGCTTAGGGGGACTAGCGGGAGAGACCCAGTACTTC. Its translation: CASSLGGLAGETQYF.

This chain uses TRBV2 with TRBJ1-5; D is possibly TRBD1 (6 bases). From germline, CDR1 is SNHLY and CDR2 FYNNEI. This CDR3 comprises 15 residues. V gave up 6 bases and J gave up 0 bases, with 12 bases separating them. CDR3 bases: TGTGCCAGCAGAGATCAGGGGTATAGCAATCAGCCCCAGCATTTT. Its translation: CASRDQGYSNQPQHF.

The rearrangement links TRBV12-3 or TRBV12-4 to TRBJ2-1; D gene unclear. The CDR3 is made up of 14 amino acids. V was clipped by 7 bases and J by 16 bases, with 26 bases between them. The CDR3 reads CASNTLSRATSVFF. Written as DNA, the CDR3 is TGTGCCAGCAACACCCTAAGCCGGGCGACTTCGGTCTTCTTC.

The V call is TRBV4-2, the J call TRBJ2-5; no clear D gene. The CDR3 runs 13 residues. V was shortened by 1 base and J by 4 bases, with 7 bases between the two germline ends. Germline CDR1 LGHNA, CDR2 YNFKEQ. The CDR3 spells CASSQGPGETQYF. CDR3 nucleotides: TGTGCCAGCAGCCAAGGACCGGGAGAGACCCAGTACTTC.

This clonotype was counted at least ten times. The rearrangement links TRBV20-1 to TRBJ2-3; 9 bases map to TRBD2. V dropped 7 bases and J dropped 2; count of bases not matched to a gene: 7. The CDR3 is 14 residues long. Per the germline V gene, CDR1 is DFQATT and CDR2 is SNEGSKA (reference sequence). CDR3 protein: CSGWASGITDTQYF. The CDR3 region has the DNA TGCAGTGGTTGGGCTAGCGGGATCACAGATACGCAGTATTTT.

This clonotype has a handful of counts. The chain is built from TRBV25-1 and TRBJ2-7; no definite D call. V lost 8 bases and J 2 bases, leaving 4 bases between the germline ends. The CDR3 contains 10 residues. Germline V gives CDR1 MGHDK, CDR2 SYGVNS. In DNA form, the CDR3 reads TGTGCCAGCCGTCCCTACGAGCAGTACTTC. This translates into CASRPYEQYF.

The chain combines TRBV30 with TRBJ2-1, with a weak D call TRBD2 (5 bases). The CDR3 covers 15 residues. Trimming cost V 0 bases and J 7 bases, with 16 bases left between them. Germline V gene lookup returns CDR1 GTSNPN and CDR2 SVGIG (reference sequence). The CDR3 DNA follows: TGTGCCTGGAGTGTACTTGGATTGAGAGGGAATGAGCAGTTCTTC. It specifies CAWSVLGLRGNEQFF.

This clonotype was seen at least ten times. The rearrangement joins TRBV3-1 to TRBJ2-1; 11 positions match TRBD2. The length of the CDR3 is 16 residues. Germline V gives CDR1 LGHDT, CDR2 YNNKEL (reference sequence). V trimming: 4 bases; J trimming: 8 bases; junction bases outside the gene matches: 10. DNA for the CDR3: TGTGCCAGCAGCCTATATAGCGGGAGGGCCCTGGATGAGCAGTTCTTC. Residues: CASSLYSGRALDEQFF.

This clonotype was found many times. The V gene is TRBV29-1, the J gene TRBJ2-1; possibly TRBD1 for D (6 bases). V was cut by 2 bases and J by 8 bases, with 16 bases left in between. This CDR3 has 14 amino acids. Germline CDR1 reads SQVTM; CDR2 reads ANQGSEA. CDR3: CSVEPQGLGDEQFF. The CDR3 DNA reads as TGCAGCGTTGAACCGCAGGGGTTAGGCGATGAGCAGTTCTTC.

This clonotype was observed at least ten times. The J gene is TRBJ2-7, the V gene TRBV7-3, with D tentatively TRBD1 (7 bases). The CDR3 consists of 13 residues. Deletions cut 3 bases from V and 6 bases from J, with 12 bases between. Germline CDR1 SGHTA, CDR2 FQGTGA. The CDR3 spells CASSFSGGSEQYF. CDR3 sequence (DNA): TGTGCCAGCAGCTTCTCAGGGGGGTCCGAGCAGTACTTC.

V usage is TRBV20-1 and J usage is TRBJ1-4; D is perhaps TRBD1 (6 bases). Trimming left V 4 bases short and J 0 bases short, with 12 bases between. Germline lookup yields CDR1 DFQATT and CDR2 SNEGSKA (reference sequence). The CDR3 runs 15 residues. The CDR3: CSAINRAATNEKLFF. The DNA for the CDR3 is TGCAGTGCTATCAACAGGGCTGCAACTAATGAAAAACTGTTTTTT.

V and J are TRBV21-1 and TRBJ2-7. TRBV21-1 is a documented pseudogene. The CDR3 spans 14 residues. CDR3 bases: TGTGCCAGCAGCAAAGTTCACAGGTCCTACGAGCAGTACTTC. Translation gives CASSKVHRSYEQYF.

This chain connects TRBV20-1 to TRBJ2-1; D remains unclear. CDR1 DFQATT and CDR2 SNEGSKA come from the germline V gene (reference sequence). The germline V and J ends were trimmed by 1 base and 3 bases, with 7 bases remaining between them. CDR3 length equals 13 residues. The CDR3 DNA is TGCAGTGCTAGAGCCGAAAACTACAATGAGCAGTTCTTC. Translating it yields CSARAENYNEQFF.

The CDR3 coding sequence is TGTGCCAGCAGTTTATCGGGTCAGGGGAGATTGGATTCACCCCTCCACTTT. It codes for CASSLSGQGRLDSPLHF. This rearrangement joins TRBV27 to TRBJ1-6; a possible D gene is TRBD1 (6 bases). The CDR3 consists of 17 residues. Trimming pared 0 bases from V and 8 bases from J, leaving 17 bases between. Germline V gives CDR1 MNHEY, CDR2 SMNVEV (reference sequence).

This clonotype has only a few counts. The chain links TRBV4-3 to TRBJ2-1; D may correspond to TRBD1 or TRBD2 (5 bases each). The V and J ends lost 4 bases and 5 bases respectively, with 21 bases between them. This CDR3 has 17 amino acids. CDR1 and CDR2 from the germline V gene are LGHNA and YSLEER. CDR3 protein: CASSLMSGASDDNEQFF. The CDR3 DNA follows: TGCGCCAGCAGCCTCATGTCCGGGGCCTCTGACGACAATGAGCAGTTCTTC.

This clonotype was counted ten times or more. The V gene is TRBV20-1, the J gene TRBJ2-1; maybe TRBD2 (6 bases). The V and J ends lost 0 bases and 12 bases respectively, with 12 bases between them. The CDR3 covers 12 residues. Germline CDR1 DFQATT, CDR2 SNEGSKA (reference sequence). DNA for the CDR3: TGCAGTGCTAGAGAGTCCGGAGGGAGGCAGTTCTTC. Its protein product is CSARESGGRQFF.

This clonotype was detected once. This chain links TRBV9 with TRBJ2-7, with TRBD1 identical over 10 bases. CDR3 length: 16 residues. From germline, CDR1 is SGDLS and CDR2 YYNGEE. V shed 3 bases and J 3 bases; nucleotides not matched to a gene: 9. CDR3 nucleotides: TGTGCCAGCAGCGCCAGATCCGGGACAGGGGTCTACGAGCAGTACTTC. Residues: CASSARSGTGVYEQYF.

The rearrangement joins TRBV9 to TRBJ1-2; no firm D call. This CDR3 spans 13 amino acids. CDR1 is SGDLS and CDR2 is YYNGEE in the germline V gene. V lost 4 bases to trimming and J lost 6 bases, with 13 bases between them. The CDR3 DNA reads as TGTGCCAGCAGCACTCCCCGGGTACATGGCTACACCTTC. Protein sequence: CASSTPRVHGYTF.

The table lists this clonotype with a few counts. The CDR3 nucleotides read TGTGCCAGCAGCAGGACAGAGGACAATGAGCAGTTCTTC. Its translation: CASSRTEDNEQFF. The chain links TRBV13 to TRBJ2-1; a weak D match, TRBD1 (6 bases). Per the germline V gene, CDR1 is PRHDT and CDR2 is FYEKMQ (reference sequence). Trimming stripped 5 bases from V and 5 bases from J, with 10 bases between. The CDR3 covers 13 residues. Drawing the rest from reference TRBV13 and TRBJ2-1, the complete variable domain is AAGVIQSPRHLIKEKRETATLKCYPIPRHDTVYWYQQGPGQDPQFLISFYEKMQSDKGSIPDRFSAQQFSDYHSELNMSSLELGDSALYFCASSRTEDNEQFFGPGTRLTVL.

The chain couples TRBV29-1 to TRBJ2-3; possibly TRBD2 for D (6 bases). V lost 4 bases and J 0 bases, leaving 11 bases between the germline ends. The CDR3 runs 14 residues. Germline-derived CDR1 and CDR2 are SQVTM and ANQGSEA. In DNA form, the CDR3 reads TGCAGCGTTGGGGAGGTTGCTAGCACAGATACGCAGTATTTT. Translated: CSVGEVASTDTQYF.

The DNA for the CDR3 is TGTGCCAGCAGCCCAAGGGCGTTGGGGGGCGATGAAAAACTGTTTTTT. It specifies CASSPRALGGDEKLFF. The V call is TRBV4-2, the J call TRBJ1-4, with D maybe TRBD1 (6 bases). Germline-derived CDR1 and CDR2 are LGHNA and YNFKEQ. V was shortened by 4 bases and J by 6 bases, with 18 bases between the two germline ends. The CDR3 has 16 amino acids.